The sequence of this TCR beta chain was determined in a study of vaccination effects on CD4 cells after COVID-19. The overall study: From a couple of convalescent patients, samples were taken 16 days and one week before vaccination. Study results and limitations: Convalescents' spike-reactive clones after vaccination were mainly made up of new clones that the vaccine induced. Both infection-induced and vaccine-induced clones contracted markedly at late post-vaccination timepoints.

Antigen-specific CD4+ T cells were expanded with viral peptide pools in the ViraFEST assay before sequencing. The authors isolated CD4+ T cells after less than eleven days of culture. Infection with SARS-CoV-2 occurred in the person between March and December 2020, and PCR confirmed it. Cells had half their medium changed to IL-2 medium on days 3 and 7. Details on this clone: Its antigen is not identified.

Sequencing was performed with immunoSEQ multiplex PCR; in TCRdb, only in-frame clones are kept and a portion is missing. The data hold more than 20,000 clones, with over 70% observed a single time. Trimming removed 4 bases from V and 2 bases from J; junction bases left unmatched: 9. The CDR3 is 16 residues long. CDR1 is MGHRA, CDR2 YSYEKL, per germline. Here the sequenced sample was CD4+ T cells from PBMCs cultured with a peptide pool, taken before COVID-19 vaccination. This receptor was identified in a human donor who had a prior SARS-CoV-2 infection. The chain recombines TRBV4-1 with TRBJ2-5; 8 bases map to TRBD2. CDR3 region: CASSRGASGSQETQYF. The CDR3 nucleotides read TGCGCCAGCAGCCGAGGGGCTAGCGGGTCACAAGAGACCCAGTACTTC.